Each of the 8 T cell receptor beta chains below was sequenced from the same sample in a study of blood T cell repertoires in COVID-19. Produced via immunoSEQ multiplex PCR; TCRdb's table is partial and in-frame only. This sample yields 140,000 or so clones, of which over 70% are seen a single time; about 11% belongs to the top ten. The sample consisted of PBMCs or T cells enriched from blood (not recorded which). The receptors come from a man aged 60 to 69 who had recovered from COVID-19.

V usage is TRBV14 and J usage is TRBJ1-4, with 7 bases that match TRBD1. CDR1 SGHDN and CDR2 FVKESK come from the germline V gene. The CDR3 loop spans 15 amino acids. The trim removed 4 bases at V and 3 bases at J, leaving 5 bases unmatched. CDR3 sequence reads: CASSLVTGPNEKLFF. The CDR3 region has the DNA TGTGCCAGCAGCCTAGTGACAGGGCCTAATGAAAAACTGTTTTTT.

With respect to this clone: A junction boundary mismatches the germline segment, possibly from a read error. This sequence joins TRBV9 and TRBJ2-1, with TRBD2 matching 11 bases. CDR3 length equals 16 residues. Germline V CDR1 and CDR2: SGDLS, YYNGEE. The CDR3, as DNA: TGTGCCAGCAGCCCCCGGGTAGCGGGAGGGTACAGTGAGCAGTTCTTC. Amino acids: CASSPRVAGGYSEQFF.

The chain uses TRBV6-5 and TRBJ2-3, with D maybe TRBD2 (5 bases). There are 15 residues in the CDR3. Germline CDR1 is MNHEY and CDR2 is SVGAGI. V gave up 1 base and J gave up 2 bases, with 10 bases separating them. The CDR3 nucleotides read TGTGCCAGCAGTTACTTTACGGGGAACACAGATACGCAGTATTTT. This sequence encodes CASSYFTGNTDTQYF.

V is TRBV11-2 and J is TRBJ2-1; 9 bases match TRBD2. CDR3 length: 15 residues. CDR1 is SGHAT, CDR2 FQNNGV, per germline. The J segment lost 9 bases and the V segment lost 3 bases, leaving 9 bases of the junction unmatched. Written as DNA, the CDR3 is TGTGCCAGCAGCTTTGGGGCTAGCGGGGTGGGTGAGCAGTTCTTC. This gives the protein CASSFGASGVGEQFF.

The chain recombines TRBV29-1 with TRBJ1-5, with a tentative D call TRBD1 (5 bases). Per the germline V gene, CDR1 is SQVTM and CDR2 is ANQGSEA. The CDR3 has 14 residues. V was shortened by 7 bases and J by 8 bases, with 21 bases between the two germline ends. The CDR3 DNA sequence: TGCAGCGACCACAAGGGGCCTAGGGAAGAGCCCCAGCATTTT. It specifies CSDHKGPREEPQHF.

The V gene is TRBV24-1, the J gene TRBJ2-3; D might be TRBD2 (5 bases). V was pared by 3 bases and J by 1 base, with 10 bases between. The germline V gene has CDR1 KGHDR and CDR2 SFDVKD. The length of the CDR3 is 15 residues. CDR3 in amino acids: CATSDRGRGTDTQYF. The CDR3, as DNA: TGTGCCACCAGTGATCGTGGGCGGGGCACAGATACGCAGTATTTT.

V is TRBV5-3 and J is TRBJ1-3; TRBD1 might be the D (6 bases). TRBV5-3 belongs to the ORF category, with a function that is uncertain. This CDR3 is 16 amino acids long. The V gene lost 1 base and the J gene lost 0 bases, with 11 bases spanning the gap. CDR3 nucleotides: TGTGCCAGAAGCTTGTTAGGGGGATCCTCTGGAAACACCATATATTTT. This gives the protein CARSLLGGSSGNTIYF.

This clone came up once. The chain joins TRBV6-2 or TRBV6-3 to TRBJ1-4; 7 positions agree with TRBD1. Germline-derived CDR1 and CDR2 are MNHEY and SVGEGT. Trimming took 2 bases from V and 4 from J; bases not matched to a gene: 10. The CDR3 runs 17 residues. CDR3 nucleotide sequence: TGTGCCAGCAGTTACCAACGTCGGACAGGACATAATGAAAAACTGTTTTTT. Protein product: CASSYQRRTGHNEKLFF.